This T cell receptor (beta chain) was profiled in a study of blood T cell repertoires in COVID-19. As for the study in general: Material from acute and convalescent COVID-19 was sourced from the United States, Italy and Spain. PBMCs, B-cell-depleted T cells, or T cells provided the cDNA or gDNA that made up the material.

This CDR3 is 14 amino acids long. V shed 4 bases and J shed 1 base, with 10 bases lying between them. Germline V gene data show CDR1 as SGHDT and CDR2 as YYEEEE. In the original workflow: Nucleated cell number was recorded as an estimate derived from reference gene primer amplification. Sequencing used immunoSEQ multiplex PCR; TCRdb keeps in-frame clones, though not all of them. V and J calls and clone size are those listed in that table; D and trimming were worked out from the DNA. The sample holds 200,000 to 250,000 clones; around 82% are singletons and the top ten take 3.6%. V and J are TRBV5-6 and TRBJ2-3; D gene uncertain. The origin of this receptor is a woman older than 75 with acute or convalescent COVID-19. The specimen was peripheral blood. CDR3 sequence: CASSLLLRTDTQYF. The DNA for the CDR3 is TGTGCCAGCAGCCTGCTACTCCGCACAGATACGCAGTATTTT.